Following are 20 T cell receptor beta chains from one sample sequenced in a study of blood T cell repertoires in COVID-19. The assay was immunoSEQ multiplex PCR, and TCRdb's table has in-frame clones only and misses some. Of about 180,000 clones listed, roughly 84% were seen once; the top ten hold 1.5%. The specimen was peripheral blood. These receptors were obtained from a human donor in a cohort sampled during active COVID-19.

For the CDR3, the DNA is TGTGCCAGCAGCTTAGGAGGACTAGCGGGTTTCGGGCCCTACGAGCAGTACTTC. This translates into CASSLGGLAGFGPYEQYF. This chain joins TRBV7-2 and TRBJ2-7, with 11 bases aligning to TRBD2. V trimming: 1 base; J trimming: 2 bases; junction bases outside the gene matches: 10. CDR1 is SGHTA and CDR2 is FQGNSA in the germline V gene. The CDR3 has 18 residues.

This clone was picked up one time. The chain uses TRBV4-3 and TRBJ1-3; D is uncertain. Germline loops: CDR1 LGHNA, CDR2 YSLEER. V shed 3 bases and J shed 0 bases, with 18 bases lying between them. This CDR3 is built from 18 residues. CDR3 coding DNA: TGCGCCAGCAGCCACGGAGAGGTCGCTCGAAGCTCTGGAAACACCATATATTTT. This translates into CASSHGEVARSSGNTIYF.

The rearrangement uses TRBV19 and TRBJ2-5; 11 bases agree with TRBD2. Germline V gives CDR1 LNHDA, CDR2 SQIVND (reference sequence). The ends lost 7 bases at V and 4 bases at J; junction bases unmatched: 11. The CDR3 contains 16 residues. In DNA, the CDR3 is TGTGCCAGTACTTCCGAAGGTAGCGGGGGGGCAGAGACCCAGTACTTC. Its translation: CASTSEGSGGAETQYF.

The gene calls are TRBV27 and TRBJ1-5, with D unclear. The CDR3 loop spans 14 amino acids. The germline V and J ends were trimmed by 2 bases and 4 bases, with 9 bases remaining between them. The germline gives CDR1 MNHEY, CDR2 SMNVEV (reference sequence). CDR3 protein: CASSLGQRNQPQHF. CDR3 DNA: TGTGCCAGCAGTTTAGGGCAGAGAAATCAGCCCCAGCATTTT.

The V gene is TRBV7-9, the J gene TRBJ2-7, with D possibly matching TRBD1 (6 bases). Germline CDR1 is SEHNR and CDR2 is FQNEAQ (reference sequence). CDR3 size: 14 residues. V gave up 4 bases and J gave up 3 bases, with 13 bases separating them. The CDR3 DNA follows: TGTGCCAGCAGCTACACTGGGGGCGACTACGAGCAGTACTTC. Amino acids: CASSYTGGDYEQYF.

This clone appeared once. The CDR3 bases are TGCGCCAGCAGCTTGCGACTACAAGAGACCCAGTACTTC. This codes for CASSLRLQETQYF. The V gene is TRBV5-1, the J gene TRBJ2-5, with D possibly TRBD2 on 5 matching bases. The germline V gene has CDR1 SGHRS and CDR2 YFSETQ. V lost 1 base to trimming and J lost 2 bases, with 6 bases between them. CDR3 size: 13 residues.

The V call is TRBV7-6, the J call TRBJ1-2; 7 nucleotides align to TRBD1. Germline-derived CDR1 and CDR2 are SGHVS and FNYEAQ. The CDR3 contains 16 residues. J gave up 3 bases and V 0 bases, and 7 bases lay outside the gene matches. The CDR3 loop is CASSLAPGTAYYGYTF. CDR3 DNA sequence: TGTGCCAGCAGCTTAGCCCCCGGGACAGCGTACTATGGCTACACCTTC.

The rearrangement links TRBV13 to TRBJ2-1, with 8 bases fitting TRBD2. The V gene end was trimmed by 5 bases and the J gene end by 7 bases; junction bases not matched to a gene: 7. Germline CDR1 is PRHDT and CDR2 is FYEKMQ (reference sequence). The CDR3 consists of 14 residues. The CDR3 bases are TGTGCCAGCAGCGGGGGACTAGTTAGGAATGAGCAGTTCTTC. Translating it yields CASSGGLVRNEQFF.

V usage is TRBV7-9 and J usage is TRBJ1-1; 8 bases are a match to TRBD1. V lost 4 bases and J lost 1; bases outside the gene matches: 5. Looked up from germline, CDR1 is SEHNR and CDR2 is FQNEAQ (reference sequence). The CDR3 is 15 amino acids. CDR3 sequence (DNA): TGTGCCAGCAGCTCGGAGACAGGGGCGAACACTGAAGCTTTCTTT. Encoded protein: CASSSETGANTEAFF.

This clone was seen a single time. The chain carries TRBV6-2 or TRBV6-3 and TRBJ1-2, with 8 bases that match TRBD1. After removal of 2 bases from V and 2 bases from J, the junction contained 7 bases not matched to a gene. Germline values: CDR1 MNHEY, CDR2 SVGEGT. This CDR3 comprises 16 residues. The CDR3 DNA sequence: TGTGCCAGCAGTTACACCGGGACAGGCTACAACTATGGCTACACCTTC. Translating gives CASSYTGTGYNYGYTF.

The rearrangement uses TRBV20-1 and TRBJ2-5, with D possibly matching TRBD1 (5 bases). The length of the CDR3 is 12 residues. CDR1 DFQATT and CDR2 SNEGSKA come from the germline V gene (reference sequence). V was shortened by 3 bases and J by 2 bases, with 7 bases between the two germline ends. The CDR3 here is CSASKGQETQYF. DNA of the CDR3: TGCAGTGCTAGTAAGGGGCAAGAGACCCAGTACTTC.

There are a few counts of this clone. The CDR3 DNA reads TGTGCCATCAGGGGACAGGGAGGTTTAAACACTGAAGCTTTCTTT. Amino acid sequence: CAIRGQGGLNTEAFF. This sequence joins TRBV10-3 and TRBJ1-1; 9 bases align to TRBD1. The V segment lost 6 bases and the J segment 2 bases; nucleotides outside the gene matches: 7. The CDR3 is made up of 15 amino acids. CDR1 is ENHRY and CDR2 is SYGVKD in the germline V gene.

V is TRBV6-2 or TRBV6-3 and J is TRBJ1-1; the match to TRBD1 covers 7 bases. Trimming took 2 bases from V and 1 from J; bases not matched to a gene: 7. The length of the CDR3 is 16 residues. Germline V gives CDR1 MNHEY, CDR2 SVGEGT. Here the CDR3 DNA reads TGTGCCAGCAGTTACGCGAACAGGGGAGGGAACACTGAAGCTTTCTTT. It is translated as CASSYANRGGNTEAFF.

This sequence joins TRBV6-5 and TRBJ2-5; the match to TRBD2 covers 9 bases. V gave up 11 bases and J gave up 4 bases; unmatched junction bases: 11. Germline assignment: CDR1 MNHEY and CDR2 SVGAGI. The CDR3 extends over 14 amino acids. DNA for the CDR3: TGTGCCTCCCGCCTGGCGGGAGGGACAGAGACCCAGTACTTC. Its translation is CASRLAGGTETQYF.

This chain joins TRBV3-1 (or the pseudogene TRBV3-2) and TRBJ2-3; D is possibly TRBD2 (6 bases). The ends were cut back, 2 bases at V and 1 base at J, with 16 bases in the middle. This CDR3 has 17 amino acids. Germline values: CDR1 LGHDT, CDR2 YNNKEL (reference sequence). CDR3 bases: TGTGCCAGCAGCCAAAAAAGGCTAGCGTTGCGCACAGATACGCAGTATTTT. It codes for CASSQKRLALRTDTQYF.

The chain links TRBV4-1 to TRBJ1-3, with 7 positions matching TRBD1. Looked up from germline, CDR1 is MGHRA and CDR2 is YSYEKL. The CDR3 has 16 residues. Trimming removed 1 base from V and 8 bases from J; junction bases left unmatched: 11. CDR3 DNA sequence: TGCGCCAGCAGCCAAGGCCCCCACGACAGGGTAGACACCATATATTTT. Translated: CASSQGPHDRVDTIYF.

DNA of the CDR3: TGTGCCAGCAGCACGACAGGGAGCCCCCGCGACGAGCAGTACTTC. This sequence encodes CASSTTGSPRDEQYF. The rearrangement joins TRBV5-6 to TRBJ2-7; TRBD1 matches at 7 bases. The CDR3 extends over 15 amino acids. Trimming took 4 bases from V and 5 from J; bases not matched to a gene: 12. Germline V gene sequence: CDR1 SGHDT, CDR2 YYEEEE.

V and J are TRBV3-1 (or the pseudogene TRBV3-2) and TRBJ1-2, with D tentatively TRBD1 (5 bases). Germline CDR1 and CDR2: LGHDT and YNNKEL (reference sequence). CDR3 length: 14 amino acids. The ends were cut back, 6 bases at V and 0 bases at J, with 11 bases in the middle. The CDR3 DNA is TGTGCCAGCAGTAGACAGCTGACTAACTATGGCTACACCTTC. Amino acid sequence: CASSRQLTNYGYTF.

The chain links TRBV3-1 (or the pseudogene TRBV3-2) to TRBJ1-4; D not resolved. Germline CDR1 and CDR2: LGHDT and YNNKEL (reference sequence). This CDR3 is 15 amino acids long. V shed 1 base and J shed 7 bases, with 13 bases lying between them. The CDR3 nucleotides are TGTGCCAGCAGCCAAGCCGTGGGTAGAGGTGAAAAACTGTTTTTT. This sequence encodes CASSQAVGRGEKLFF.

J is TRBJ1-2 and V is TRBV5-4; 10 bases map to TRBD1. The trim removed 0 bases at V and 5 bases at J, leaving 4 bases unmatched. The germline gives CDR1 SGHNT, CDR2 YYREEE (reference sequence). The length of the CDR3 is 15 residues. CDR3 nucleotide sequence: TGTGCCAGCAGCTTGGGTGGGACAGGGGATTATGGCTACACCTTC. Amino acids: CASSLGGTGDYGYTF.